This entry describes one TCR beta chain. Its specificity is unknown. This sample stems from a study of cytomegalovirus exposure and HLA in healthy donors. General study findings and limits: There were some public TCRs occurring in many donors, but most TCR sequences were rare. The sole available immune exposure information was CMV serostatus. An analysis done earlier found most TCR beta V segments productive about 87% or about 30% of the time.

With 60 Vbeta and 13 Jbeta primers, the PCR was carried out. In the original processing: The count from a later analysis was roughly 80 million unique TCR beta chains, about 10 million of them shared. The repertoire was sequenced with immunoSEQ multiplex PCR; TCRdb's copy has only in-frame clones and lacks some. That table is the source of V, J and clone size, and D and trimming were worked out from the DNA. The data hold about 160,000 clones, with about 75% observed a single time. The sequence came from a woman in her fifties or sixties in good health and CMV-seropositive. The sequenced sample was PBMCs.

The DNA for the CDR3 is TGTGCCTGGGGCTCTGGACAGGGGTTTGATACGCAGTATTTT. Amino acid sequence: CAWGSGQGFDTQYF. The chain employs TRBV30 and TRBJ2-3; 9 positions match TRBD1. The V gene's germline CDR1 is GTSNPN and CDR2 SVGIG (reference sequence). The J segment lost 6 bases and the V segment lost 5 bases, leaving 9 bases of the junction unmatched. This CDR3 has 14 residues.